The 10 T cell receptor beta chains below were found in one sample sequenced in a study of Graves' ophthalmopathy and Graves' hyperthyroidism (dated by TCRdb to the late 2010s). TCRdb names Illumina HiSeq 2000 as the instrument used. For repertoire sequencing, TCR beta CDR3 regions were amplified from RNA transcripts. HTBI primers and the Qiagen OneStep RT-PCR kit were used in a first-round RT-PCR, which was followed by a second-round multiplex PCR, size selection and purification. TCRdb's own reprocessing of the public reads used fastp at Q25 and MiXCR and kept productive beta chains. Each entry merges the rows of one CDR3 protein and shows their most common DNA and genes. Within this sample are approximately 540,000 distinct CDR3 sequences, with less than 40% of them counted one time only. About 4.1% of the sample is in the top ten clones. Input material: peripheral blood or thyroid tissue (not recorded which). The receptors here all came from an adult man with Graves' hyperthyroidism.

This clonotype was seen repeatedly, ten times or more. The rearrangement links TRBV27 to TRBJ1-2; TRBD1 aligns across 7 bases. This CDR3 spans 11 amino acids. Germline loops: CDR1 MNHEY, CDR2 SMNVEV (reference sequence). Trimming cost V 7 bases and J 8 bases; bases outside gene matches: 4. DNA for the CDR3: TGTGCCAGCAAAGGGGGCCGAGGCTACACCTTC. Amino acid sequence: CASKGGRGYTF.

The V and J genes are TRBV2 and TRBJ2-7, with TRBD2 matching over 13 bases. The CDR3 runs 14 residues. The V gene's germline CDR1 is SNHLY and CDR2 FYNNEI. V was clipped by 4 bases and J by 7 bases; unmatched bases: 4. The CDR3 DNA reads TGTGCCAGCAGTGGGACTAGCGGGGGCGATGAGCAGTACTTC. As protein: CASSGTSGGDEQYF.

This clonotype has a count of ten or more. This chain links TRBV7-9 with TRBJ1-2; TRBD1 matches at 12 bases. Germline V gene lookup returns CDR1 SEHNR and CDR2 FQNEAQ (reference sequence). This CDR3 is 16 amino acids long. The junction had 10 bases not matched to a gene; V was cut back by 4 bases and J by 7 bases. CDR3 in DNA: TGTGCCAGCAGCTCGGGACAGGGGGCGACTCGGGGTGGCTACACCTTC. The encoded protein is CASSSGQGATRGGYTF. The full variable domain, in which reference TRBV7-9 and TRBJ1-2 provide the parts outside the CDR3, is DTGVSQNPRHKITKRGQNVTFRCDPISEHNRLYWYRQTLGQGPEFLTYFQNEAQLEKSRLLSDRFSAERPKGSFSTLEIQRTEQGDSAMYLCASSSGQGATRGGYTFGSGTRLTVV.

This clonotype was counted ten times or more. The chain couples TRBV6-1 to TRBJ1-6; the match to TRBD1 covers 8 bases. The V gene's germline CDR1 is MNHNS and CDR2 SASEGT. J gave up 12 bases and V 10 bases, and 14 bases lay outside the gene matches. CDR3 length: 14 amino acids. The CDR3 DNA reads as TGTGCCACCAGGGACGACAGGGGACAAAGACCCCTCCACTTT. This encodes CATRDDRGQRPLHF.

This clonotype was recorded at least ten times. The chain employs TRBV2 and TRBJ1-4; no firm D call. Trimming pared 11 bases from V and 0 bases from J, leaving 13 bases between. CDR1 and CDR2 from the germline V gene are SNHLY and FYNNEI. The CDR3 contains 14 residues. In DNA, the CDR3 is TGTGCCGCTAGCGACCATACAACTAATGAAAAACTGTTTTTT. Translating gives CAASDHTTNEKLFF.

This clonotype showed up many times. V usage is TRBV20-1 and J usage is TRBJ1-4, with 7 nucleotides matching TRBD1. Unmatched junction bases numbered 14, after V lost 6 bases and J lost 7 bases. The CDR3 has 15 amino acids. Germline values: CDR1 DFQATT, CDR2 SNEGSKA (reference sequence). The CDR3 reads CSATANRGVGEKLFF. CDR3 nucleotides: TGCAGTGCCACCGCCAACAGGGGCGTGGGTGAAAAACTGTTTTTT.

In regard to this clonotype: One end of the junction varies from germline; a read error may be responsible. The chain recombines TRBV10-2 with TRBJ1-1; possible D gene TRBD1, 6 bases. The CDR3 is 17 amino acids. Germline CDR1 is WSHSY and CDR2 is SAAADI. The CDR3 bases are TGCGCCAGCGGTGAGTCGGGGACATTCCCTGGGGACGCTGAAGCTTTCTTT. It is translated as CASGESGTFPGDAEAFF.

The rearrangement joins TRBV7-9 to TRBJ1-2, with a tentative D call TRBD1 (6 bases). The CDR3 covers 23 residues. Per germline, CDR1 SEHNR and CDR2 FQNEAQ (reference sequence). V lost 4 bases and J 8 bases, leaving 44 bases between the germline ends. The CDR3 loop reads CASSSAPVLAGMVTGTKTLGYTF. The CDR3 nucleotides are TGTGCCAGCAGCTCCGCCCCCGTCCTAGCGGGAATGGTAACCGGGACAAAAACGCTGGGCTACACCTTC.

This clonotype has ten or more counts. This sequence joins TRBV7-6 and TRBJ1-2, with TRBD1 matching over 8 bases. CDR1 SGHVS and CDR2 FNYEAQ come from the germline V gene. The CDR3 runs to 15 residues. Trimming removed 1 base from V and 6 bases from J; junction bases left unmatched: 7. The CDR3 spells CASSLVAGGSDGYTF. For the CDR3, the DNA is TGTGCCAGCAGCTTAGTGGCAGGGGGCTCCGATGGCTACACCTTC.

This clonotype was found many times. V is TRBV7-8 and J is TRBJ2-7; D possibly matches TRBD1 or TRBD2 (5 bases each). Between the trimmed V and J ends, which lost 0 bases and 0 bases, there was a span of 12 bases. Germline CDR1 reads SGHVS; CDR2 reads FQNEAQ. This CDR3 contains 16 residues. The CDR3 is CASSLAMGEYSYEQYF. The CDR3 region has the DNA TGTGCCAGCAGCTTAGCAATGGGGGAGTACTCCTACGAGCAGTACTTC.